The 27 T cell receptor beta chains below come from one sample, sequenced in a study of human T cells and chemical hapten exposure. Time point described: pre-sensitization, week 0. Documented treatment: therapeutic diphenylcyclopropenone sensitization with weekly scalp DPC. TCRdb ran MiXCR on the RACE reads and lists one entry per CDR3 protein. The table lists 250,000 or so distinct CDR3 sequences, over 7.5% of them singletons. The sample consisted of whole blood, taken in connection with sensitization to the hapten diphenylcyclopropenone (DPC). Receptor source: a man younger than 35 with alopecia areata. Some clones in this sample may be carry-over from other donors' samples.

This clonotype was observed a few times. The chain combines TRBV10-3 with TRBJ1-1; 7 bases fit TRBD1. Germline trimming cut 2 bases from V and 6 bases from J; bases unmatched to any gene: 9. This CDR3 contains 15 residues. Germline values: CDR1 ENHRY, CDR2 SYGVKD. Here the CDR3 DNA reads TGTGCCATCAGTGAGGAGGACAGGTTCGAAGCTGAAGCTTTCTTT. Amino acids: CAISEEDRFEAEAFF.

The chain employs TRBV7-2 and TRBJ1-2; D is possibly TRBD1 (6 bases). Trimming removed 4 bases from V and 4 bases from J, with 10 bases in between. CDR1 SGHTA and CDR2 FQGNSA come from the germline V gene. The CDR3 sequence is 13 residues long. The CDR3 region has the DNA TGTGCCAGCAGCTGGGGGGCGAGCTATGGCTACACCTTC. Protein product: CASSWGASYGYTF.

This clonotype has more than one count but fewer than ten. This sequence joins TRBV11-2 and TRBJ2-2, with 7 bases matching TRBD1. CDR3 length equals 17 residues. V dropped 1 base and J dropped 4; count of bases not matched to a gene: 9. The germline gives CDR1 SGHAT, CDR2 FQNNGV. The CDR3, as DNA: TGTGCCAGCAGCTTAGTCCTCGGACAGGCTACCACCGGGGAGCTGTTTTTT. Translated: CASSLVLGQATTGELFF.

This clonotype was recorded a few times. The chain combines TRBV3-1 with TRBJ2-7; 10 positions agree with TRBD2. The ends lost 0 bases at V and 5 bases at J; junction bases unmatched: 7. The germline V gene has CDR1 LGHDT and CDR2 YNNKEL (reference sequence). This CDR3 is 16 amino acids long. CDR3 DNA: TGTGCCAGCAGCCAAGATAGGAGCGGGGGGGCCGACGAGCAGTACTTC. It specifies CASSQDRSGGADEQYF.

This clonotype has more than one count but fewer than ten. The DNA of the CDR3 is TGTGCCAGCTATGCCGGGACAGCACTCTCTGGAAACACCATATATTTT. The encoded protein is CASYAGTALSGNTIYF. The rearrangement joins TRBV11-2 to TRBJ1-3; 7 bases are a match to TRBD1. The V segment lost 8 bases and the J segment 0 bases; nucleotides outside the gene matches: 10. Germline CDR1 reads SGHAT; CDR2 reads FQNNGV. This CDR3 is 16 amino acids long.

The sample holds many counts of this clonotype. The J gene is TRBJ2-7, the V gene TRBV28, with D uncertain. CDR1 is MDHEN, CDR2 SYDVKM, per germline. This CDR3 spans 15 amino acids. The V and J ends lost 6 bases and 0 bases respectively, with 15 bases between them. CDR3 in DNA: TGTGCCAGCAGCCGCCGAGGAATGACCTCCTACGAGCAGTACTTC. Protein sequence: CASSRRGMTSYEQYF.

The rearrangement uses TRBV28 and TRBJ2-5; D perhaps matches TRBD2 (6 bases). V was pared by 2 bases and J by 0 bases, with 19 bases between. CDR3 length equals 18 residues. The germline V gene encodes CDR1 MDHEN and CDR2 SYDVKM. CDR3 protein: CASSLPRFSAGNQETQYF. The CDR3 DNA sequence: TGTGCCAGCAGTTTACCCCGCTTTTCGGCGGGGAACCAAGAGACCCAGTACTTC.

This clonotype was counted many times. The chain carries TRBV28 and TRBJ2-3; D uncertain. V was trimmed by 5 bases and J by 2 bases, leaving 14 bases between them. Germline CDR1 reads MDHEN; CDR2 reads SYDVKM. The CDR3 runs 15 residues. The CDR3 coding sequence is TGTGCCAGCAGTACCCCTCAGGCATTCACAGATACGCAGTATTTT. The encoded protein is CASSTPQAFTDTQYF.

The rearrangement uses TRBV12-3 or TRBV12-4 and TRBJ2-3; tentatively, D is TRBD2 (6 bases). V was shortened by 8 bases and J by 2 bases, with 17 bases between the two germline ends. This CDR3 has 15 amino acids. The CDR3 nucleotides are TGTGCCAGCGGACCTGGGGGGACGAACACAGATACGCAGTATTTT. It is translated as CASGPGGTNTDTQYF.

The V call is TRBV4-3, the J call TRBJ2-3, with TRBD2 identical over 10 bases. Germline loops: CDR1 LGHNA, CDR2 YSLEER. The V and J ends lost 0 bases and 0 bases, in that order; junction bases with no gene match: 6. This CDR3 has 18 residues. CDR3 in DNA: TGCGCCAGCAGCCAAGAACTACAGCGGGGGGGCAGCACAGATACGCAGTATTTT. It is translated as CASSQELQRGGSTDTQYF.

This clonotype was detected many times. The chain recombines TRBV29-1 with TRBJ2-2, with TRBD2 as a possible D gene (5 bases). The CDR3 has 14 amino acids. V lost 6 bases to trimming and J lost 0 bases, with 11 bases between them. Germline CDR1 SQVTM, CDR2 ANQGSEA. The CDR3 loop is CSVDLGANTGELFF. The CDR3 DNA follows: TGCAGCGTGGACTTGGGTGCGAACACCGGGGAGCTGTTTTTT.

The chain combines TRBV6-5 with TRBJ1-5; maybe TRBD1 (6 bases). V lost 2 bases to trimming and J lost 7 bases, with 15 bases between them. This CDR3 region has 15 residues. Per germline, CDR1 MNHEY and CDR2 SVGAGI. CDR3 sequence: CASSYGRGPGQPQHF. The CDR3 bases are TGTGCCAGCAGTTACGGTCGGGGGCCTGGGCAGCCCCAGCATTTT.

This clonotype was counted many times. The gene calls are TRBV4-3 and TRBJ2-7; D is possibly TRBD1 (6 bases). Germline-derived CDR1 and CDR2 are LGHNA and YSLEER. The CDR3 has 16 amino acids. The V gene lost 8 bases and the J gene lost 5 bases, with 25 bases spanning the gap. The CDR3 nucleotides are TGCGCCAGCCCCTGGCAGGGGTCGCCGCCATGGGACGAGCAGTACTTC. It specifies CASPWQGSPPWDEQYF.

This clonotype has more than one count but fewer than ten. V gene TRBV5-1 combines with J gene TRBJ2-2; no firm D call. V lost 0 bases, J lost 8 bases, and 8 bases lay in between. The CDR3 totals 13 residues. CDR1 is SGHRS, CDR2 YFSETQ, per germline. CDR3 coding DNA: TGCGCCAGCAGCTTGGGGCCGGCAGGGGAGCTGTTTTTT. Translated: CASSLGPAGELFF. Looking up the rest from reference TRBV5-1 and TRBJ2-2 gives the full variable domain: KAGVTQTPRYLIKTRGQQVTLSCSPISGHRSVSWYQQTPGQGLQFLFEYFSETQRNKGNFPGRFSGRQFSNSRSEMNVSTLELGDSALYLCASSLGPAGELFFGEGSRLTVL.

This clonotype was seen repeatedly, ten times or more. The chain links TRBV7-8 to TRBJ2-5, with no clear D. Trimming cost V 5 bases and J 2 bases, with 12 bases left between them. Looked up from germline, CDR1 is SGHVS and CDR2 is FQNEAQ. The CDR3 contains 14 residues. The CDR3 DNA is TGTGCCAGCAGCCCACGATGGGATCAAGAGACCCAGTACTTC. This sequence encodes CASSPRWDQETQYF.

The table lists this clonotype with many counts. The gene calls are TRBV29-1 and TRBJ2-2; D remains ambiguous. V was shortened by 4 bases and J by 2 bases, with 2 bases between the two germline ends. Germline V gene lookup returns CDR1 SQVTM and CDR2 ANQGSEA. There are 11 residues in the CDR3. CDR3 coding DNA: TGCAGCGTTGTCAACACCGGGGAGCTGTTTTTT. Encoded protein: CSVVNTGELFF.

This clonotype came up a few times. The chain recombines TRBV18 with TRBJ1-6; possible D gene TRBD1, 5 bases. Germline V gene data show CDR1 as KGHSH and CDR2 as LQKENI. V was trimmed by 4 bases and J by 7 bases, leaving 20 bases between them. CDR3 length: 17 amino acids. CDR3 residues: CASSRGATVPRNSPLHF. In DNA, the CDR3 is TGTGCCAGCTCACGCGGGGCGACAGTTCCTAGGAATTCACCCCTCCACTTT.

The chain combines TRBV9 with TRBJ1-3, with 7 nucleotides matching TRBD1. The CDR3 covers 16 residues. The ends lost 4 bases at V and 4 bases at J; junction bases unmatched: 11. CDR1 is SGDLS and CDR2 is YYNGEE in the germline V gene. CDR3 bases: TGTGCCAGCAGCCCAAACAGGGGTGATTGGGGAAACACCATATATTTT. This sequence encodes CASSPNRGDWGNTIYF.

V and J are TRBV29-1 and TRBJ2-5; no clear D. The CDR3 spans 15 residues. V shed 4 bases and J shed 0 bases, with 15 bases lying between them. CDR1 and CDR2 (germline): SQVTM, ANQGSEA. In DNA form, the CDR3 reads TGCAGCGTTGTTTTGGGCAGACCTTACCAAGAGACCCAGTACTTC. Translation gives CSVVLGRPYQETQYF.

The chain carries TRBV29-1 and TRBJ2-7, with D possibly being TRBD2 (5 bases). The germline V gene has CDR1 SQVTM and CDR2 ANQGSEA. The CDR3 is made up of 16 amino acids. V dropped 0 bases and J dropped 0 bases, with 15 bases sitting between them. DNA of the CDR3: TGCAGCGTTGAAGATCTTGAGACGGGGAACTCCTACGAGCAGTACTTC. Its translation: CSVEDLETGNSYEQYF.

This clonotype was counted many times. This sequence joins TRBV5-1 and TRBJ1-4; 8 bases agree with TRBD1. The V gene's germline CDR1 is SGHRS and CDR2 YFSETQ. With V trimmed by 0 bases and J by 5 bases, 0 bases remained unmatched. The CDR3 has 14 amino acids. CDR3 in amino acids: CASSLDRGNEKLFF. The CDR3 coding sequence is TGCGCCAGCAGCTTGGACAGGGGGAATGAAAAACTGTTTTTT.

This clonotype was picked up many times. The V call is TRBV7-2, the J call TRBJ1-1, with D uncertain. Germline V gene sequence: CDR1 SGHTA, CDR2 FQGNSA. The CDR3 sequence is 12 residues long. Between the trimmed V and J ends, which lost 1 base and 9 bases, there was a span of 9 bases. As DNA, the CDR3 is TGTGCCAGCAGCTTAGGTACGGATAAAGCTTTCTTT. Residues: CASSLGTDKAFF.

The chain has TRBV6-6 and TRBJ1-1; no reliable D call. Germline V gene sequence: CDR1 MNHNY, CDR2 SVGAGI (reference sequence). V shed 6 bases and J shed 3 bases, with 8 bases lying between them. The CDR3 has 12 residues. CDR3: CASRRGDTEAFF. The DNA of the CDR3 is TGTGCCAGCAGACGTGGGGACACTGAAGCTTTCTTT.

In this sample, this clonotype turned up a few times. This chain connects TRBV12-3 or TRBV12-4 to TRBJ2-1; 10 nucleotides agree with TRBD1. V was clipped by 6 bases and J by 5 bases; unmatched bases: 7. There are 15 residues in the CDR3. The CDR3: CASSWDRGFHNEQFF. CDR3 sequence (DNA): TGTGCCAGCAGCTGGGACAGGGGATTCCACAATGAGCAGTTCTTC.

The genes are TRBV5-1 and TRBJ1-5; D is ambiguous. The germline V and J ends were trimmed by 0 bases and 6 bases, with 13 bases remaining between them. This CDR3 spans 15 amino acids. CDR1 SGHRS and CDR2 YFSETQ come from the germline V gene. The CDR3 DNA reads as TGCGCCAGCAGCTTGGTGGCGGGTGGCGGTCAGCCCCAGCATTTT. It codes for CASSLVAGGGQPQHF.

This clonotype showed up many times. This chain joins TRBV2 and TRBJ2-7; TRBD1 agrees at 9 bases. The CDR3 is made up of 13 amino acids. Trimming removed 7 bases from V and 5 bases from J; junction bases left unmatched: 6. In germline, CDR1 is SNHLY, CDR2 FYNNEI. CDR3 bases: TGTGCCAGCATGCGGACAGGGGACCACGAGCAGTACTTC. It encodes CASMRTGDHEQYF.

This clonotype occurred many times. The CDR3 reads CASRETVGELFF. In nucleotides, the CDR3 is TGTGCCAGCAGGGAGACAGTCGGGGAGCTGTTTTTT. This chain links TRBV25-1 with TRBJ2-2, with D possibly matching TRBD1 (5 bases). CDR1 and CDR2 (germline): MGHDK, SYGVNS. The CDR3 spans 12 residues. V was shortened by 6 bases and J by 7 bases, with 9 bases between the two germline ends.